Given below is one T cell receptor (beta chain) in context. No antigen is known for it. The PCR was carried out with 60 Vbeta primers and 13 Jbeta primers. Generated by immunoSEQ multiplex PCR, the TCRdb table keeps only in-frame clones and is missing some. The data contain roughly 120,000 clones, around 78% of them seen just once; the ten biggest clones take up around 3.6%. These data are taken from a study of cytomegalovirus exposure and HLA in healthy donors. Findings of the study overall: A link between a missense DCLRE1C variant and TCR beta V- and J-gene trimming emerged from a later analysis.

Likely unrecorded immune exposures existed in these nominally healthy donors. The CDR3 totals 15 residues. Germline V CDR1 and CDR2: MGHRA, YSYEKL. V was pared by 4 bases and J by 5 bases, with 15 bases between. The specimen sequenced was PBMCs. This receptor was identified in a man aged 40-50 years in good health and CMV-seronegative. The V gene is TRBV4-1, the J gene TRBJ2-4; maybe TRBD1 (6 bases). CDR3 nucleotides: TGCGCCAGCAGCCCTCCTACAGGGATGGAAAACATTCAGTACTTC. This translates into CASSPPTGMENIQYF.